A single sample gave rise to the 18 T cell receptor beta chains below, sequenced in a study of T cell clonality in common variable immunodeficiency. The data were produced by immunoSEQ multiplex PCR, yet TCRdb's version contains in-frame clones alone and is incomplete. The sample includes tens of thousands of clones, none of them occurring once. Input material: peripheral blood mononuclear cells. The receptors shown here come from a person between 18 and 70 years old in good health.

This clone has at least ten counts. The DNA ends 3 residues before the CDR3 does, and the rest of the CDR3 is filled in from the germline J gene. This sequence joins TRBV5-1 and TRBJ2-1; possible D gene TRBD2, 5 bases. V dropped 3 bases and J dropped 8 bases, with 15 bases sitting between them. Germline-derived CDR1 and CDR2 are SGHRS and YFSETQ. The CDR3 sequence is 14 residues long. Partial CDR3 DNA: TGCGCCAGCAGCTGGCGGGCCGCGGGCGATGAG. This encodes CASSWRAAGDE. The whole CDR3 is CASSWRAAGDEQFF.

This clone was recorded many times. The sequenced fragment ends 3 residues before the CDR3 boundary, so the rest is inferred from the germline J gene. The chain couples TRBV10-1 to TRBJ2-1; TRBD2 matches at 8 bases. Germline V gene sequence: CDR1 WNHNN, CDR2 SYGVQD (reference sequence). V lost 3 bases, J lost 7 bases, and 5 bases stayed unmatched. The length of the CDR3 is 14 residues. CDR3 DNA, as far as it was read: TGCGCCAGCAGTGAACTAGCGGAGGGGAATGAG. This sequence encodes CASSELAEGNE. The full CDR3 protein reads CASSELAEGNEQFF.

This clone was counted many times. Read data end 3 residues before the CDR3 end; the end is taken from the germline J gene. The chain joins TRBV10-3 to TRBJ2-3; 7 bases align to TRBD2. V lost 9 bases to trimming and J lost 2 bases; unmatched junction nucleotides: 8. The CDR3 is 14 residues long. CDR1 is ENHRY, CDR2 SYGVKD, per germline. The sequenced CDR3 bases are TGTGCCATTAACGGACTAGGAATCACAGATACG. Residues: CAINGLGITDT. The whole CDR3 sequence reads CAINGLGITDTQYF.

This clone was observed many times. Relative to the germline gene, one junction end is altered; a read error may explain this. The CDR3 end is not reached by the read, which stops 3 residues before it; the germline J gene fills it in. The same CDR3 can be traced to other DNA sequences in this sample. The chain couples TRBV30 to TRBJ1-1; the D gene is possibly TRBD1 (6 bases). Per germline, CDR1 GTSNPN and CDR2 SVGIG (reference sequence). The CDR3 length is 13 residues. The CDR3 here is CAWSGQLNTEAFF. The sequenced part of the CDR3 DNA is TGTGCCTGGAGCGGACAGCTGAACACTGAG.

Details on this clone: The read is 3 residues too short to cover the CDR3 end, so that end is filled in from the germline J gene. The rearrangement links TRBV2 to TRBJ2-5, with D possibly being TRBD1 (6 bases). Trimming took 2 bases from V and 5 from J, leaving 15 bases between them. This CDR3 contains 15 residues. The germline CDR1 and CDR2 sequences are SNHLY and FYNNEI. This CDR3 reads CASSEWSTGGETQYF. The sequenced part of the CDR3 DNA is TGTGCCAGCAGTGAATGGTCGACAGGCGGGGAGACC.

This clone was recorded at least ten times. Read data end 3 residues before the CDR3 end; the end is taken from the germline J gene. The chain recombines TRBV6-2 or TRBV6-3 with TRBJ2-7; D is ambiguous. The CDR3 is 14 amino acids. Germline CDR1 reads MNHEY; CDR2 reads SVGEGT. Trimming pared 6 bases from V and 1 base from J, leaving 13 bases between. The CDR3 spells CASRLYEVSYEQYF. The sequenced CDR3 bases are TGTGCCAGCAGATTGTACGAGGTTTCCTACGAG.

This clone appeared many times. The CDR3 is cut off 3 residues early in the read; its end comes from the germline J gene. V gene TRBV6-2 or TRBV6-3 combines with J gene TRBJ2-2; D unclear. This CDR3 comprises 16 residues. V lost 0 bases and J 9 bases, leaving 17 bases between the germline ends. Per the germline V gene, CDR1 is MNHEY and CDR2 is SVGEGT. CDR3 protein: CASSYSKLSLVRELFF. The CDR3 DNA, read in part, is TGTGCCAGCAGTTACTCGAAGCTTTCCTTGGTCCGGGAG.

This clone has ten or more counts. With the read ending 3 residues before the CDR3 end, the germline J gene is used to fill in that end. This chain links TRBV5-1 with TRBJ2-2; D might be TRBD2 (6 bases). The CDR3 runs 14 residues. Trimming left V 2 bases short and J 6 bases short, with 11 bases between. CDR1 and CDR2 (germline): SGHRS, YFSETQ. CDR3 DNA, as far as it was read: TGCGCCAGCAGCTTTATGGGGGGTGCCGGGGAG. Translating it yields CASSFMGGAGE. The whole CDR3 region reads CASSFMGGAGELFF.

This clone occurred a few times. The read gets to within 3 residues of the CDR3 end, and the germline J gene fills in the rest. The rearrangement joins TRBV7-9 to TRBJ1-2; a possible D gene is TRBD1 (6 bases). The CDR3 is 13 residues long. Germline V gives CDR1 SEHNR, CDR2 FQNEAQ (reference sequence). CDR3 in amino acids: CASSSSGGYDYTF. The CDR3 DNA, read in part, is TGTGCCAGCAGCTCTAGCGGGGGCTACGAC.

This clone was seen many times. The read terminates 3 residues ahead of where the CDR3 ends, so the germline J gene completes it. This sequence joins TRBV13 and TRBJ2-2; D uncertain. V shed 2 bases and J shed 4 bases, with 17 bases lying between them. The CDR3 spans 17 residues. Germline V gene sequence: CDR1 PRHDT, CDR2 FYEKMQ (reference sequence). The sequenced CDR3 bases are TGTGCCAGCAGCTTATCCGGTCTGACACCCATCACCGGGGAG. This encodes CASSLSGLTPITGE. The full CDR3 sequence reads CASSLSGLTPITGELFF.

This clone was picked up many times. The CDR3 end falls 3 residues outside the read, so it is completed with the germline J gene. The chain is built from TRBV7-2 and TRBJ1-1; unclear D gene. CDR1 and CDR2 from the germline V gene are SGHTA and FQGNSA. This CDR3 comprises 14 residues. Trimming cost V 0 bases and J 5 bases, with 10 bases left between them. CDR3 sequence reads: CASSLALIGTEAFF. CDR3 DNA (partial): TGTGCCAGCAGCTTAGCCCTAATCGGGACTGAA. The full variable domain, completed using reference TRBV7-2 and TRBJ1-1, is GAGVSQSPSNKVTEKGKDVELRCDPISGHTALYWYRQSLGQGLEFLIYFQGNSAPDKSGLPSDRFSAERTGGSVSTLTIQRTQQEDSAVYLCASSLALIGTEAFFGQGTRLTVV.

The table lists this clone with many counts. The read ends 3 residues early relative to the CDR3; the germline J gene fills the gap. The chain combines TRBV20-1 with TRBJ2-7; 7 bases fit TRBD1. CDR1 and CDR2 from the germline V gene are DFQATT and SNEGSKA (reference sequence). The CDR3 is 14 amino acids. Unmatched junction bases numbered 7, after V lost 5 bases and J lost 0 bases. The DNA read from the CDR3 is TGCAGTGCTGTGGGACAGCCGAGCTCCTACGAG. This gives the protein CSAVGQPSSYE. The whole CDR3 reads CSAVGQPSSYEQYF.

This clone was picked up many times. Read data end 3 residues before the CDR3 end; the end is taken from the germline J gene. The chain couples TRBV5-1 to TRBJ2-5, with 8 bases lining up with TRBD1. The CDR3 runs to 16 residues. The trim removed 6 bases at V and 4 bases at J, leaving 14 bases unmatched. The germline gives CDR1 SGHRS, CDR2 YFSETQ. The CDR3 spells CASTPEVSGGRETQYF. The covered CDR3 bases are TGCGCCAGCACCCCGGAAGTTTCAGGGGGCAGAGAGACC. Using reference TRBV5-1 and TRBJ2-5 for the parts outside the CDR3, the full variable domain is KAGVTQTPRYLIKTRGQQVTLSCSPISGHRSVSWYQQTPGQGLQFLFEYFSETQRNKGNFPGRFSGRQFSNSRSEMNVSTLELGDSALYLCASTPEVSGGRETQYFGPGTRLLVL.

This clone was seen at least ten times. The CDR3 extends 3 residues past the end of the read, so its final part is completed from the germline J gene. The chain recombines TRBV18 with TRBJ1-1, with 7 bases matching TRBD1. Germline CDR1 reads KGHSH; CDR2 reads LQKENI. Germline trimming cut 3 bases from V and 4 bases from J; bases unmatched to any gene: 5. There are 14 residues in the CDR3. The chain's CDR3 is CASSPTGTATEAFF. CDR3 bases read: TGTGCCAGCTCACCCACCGGGACAGCCACTGAA.

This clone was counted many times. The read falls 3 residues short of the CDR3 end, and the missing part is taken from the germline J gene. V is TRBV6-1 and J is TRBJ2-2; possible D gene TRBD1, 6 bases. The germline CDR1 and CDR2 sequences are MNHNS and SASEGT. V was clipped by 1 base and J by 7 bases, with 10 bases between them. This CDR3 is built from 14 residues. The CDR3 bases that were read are TGTGCCAGCAGTGAAGAACAGGGTGTCGGGGAG. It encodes CASSEEQGVGE. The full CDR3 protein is CASSEEQGVGELFF.

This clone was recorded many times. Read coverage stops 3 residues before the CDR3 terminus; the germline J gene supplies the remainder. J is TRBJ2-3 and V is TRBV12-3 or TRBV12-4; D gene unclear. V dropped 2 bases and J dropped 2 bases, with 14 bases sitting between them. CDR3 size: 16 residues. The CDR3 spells CASSLSEFPHTDTQYF. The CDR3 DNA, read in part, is TGTGCCAGCAGTTTATCAGAGTTCCCCCACACAGATACG.

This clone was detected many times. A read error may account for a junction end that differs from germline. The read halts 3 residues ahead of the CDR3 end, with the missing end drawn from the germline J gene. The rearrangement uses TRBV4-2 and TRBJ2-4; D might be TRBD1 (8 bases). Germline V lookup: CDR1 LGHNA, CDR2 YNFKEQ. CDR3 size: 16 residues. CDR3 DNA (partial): TGCGCCAGCAGCCAAGATGATCACAGGGGGAGGGACATT. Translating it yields CASSQDDHRGRDI. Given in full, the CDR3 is CASSQDDHRGRDIQYF.

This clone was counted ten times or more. CDR3 protein: CASRSPLGLADSYEQYF. CDR3 bases read: TGTGCCAGCAGATCTCCCCTGGGACTAGCGGATTCCTACGAG. The genes are TRBV6-2 or TRBV6-3 and TRBJ2-7; 11 bases match TRBD2. The read finishes 3 residues shy of the CDR3 end, and the germline J gene is used to complete it. This CDR3 spans 17 amino acids. The germline gives CDR1 MNHEY, CDR2 SVGEGT. V was clipped by 6 bases and J by 1 base; unmatched bases: 11.